This T cell receptor (beta chain) was sequenced for a study of memory CD4+ T cells and cytomegalovirus serostatus. The sort gate was single viable CD3+CD4+CD8-CD45RO+ cells for memory CD4+ T cells. TCRdb's copy holds only in-frame clones and misses some; the assay was immunoSEQ multiplex PCR. The table lists over 65,000 clones, about 78% of them singletons. Between the trimmed V and J ends, which lost 3 bases and 7 bases, there was a span of 22 bases. The CDR3 has 16 residues. Per germline, CDR1 ENHRY and CDR2 SYGVKD. This rearrangement joins TRBV10-3 to TRBJ2-7; D possibly corresponds to TRBD2 (6 bases). The TCR comes from an adult in good health and CMV-seropositive. Input material: memory CD4+ T cells from blood. CDR3 DNA sequence: TGTGCCATCAGTGATCAACGGGGGACGGCGGTAGCGGAGCAGTACTTC. Translating it yields CAISDQRGTAVAEQYF.